This T cell receptor (beta chain) was documented in a study of identical twins. TCRdb ran MiXCR on the 5' RACE reads and lists one entry per CDR3 protein. The table has some 460,000 distinct CDR3 sequences, approximately 14% seen once. The CDR3 totals 13 residues. Germline V gene lookup returns CDR1 SGDLS and CDR2 YYNGEE. The V end lost 4 bases, the J end lost 6 bases, and 12 bases lay between the germline ends. These data also featured in a second study, about yellow fever vaccine responses in identical twins.

The sequenced material came from CD4+ T cells sorted from blood. The TCR originated in a woman between 18 and 29 years old in good health. The rearrangement joins TRBV9 to TRBJ2-3; D gene ambiguous. The CDR3 DNA sequence: TGTGCCAGCAGCCCAGCCGCCTGGGATACGCAGTATTTT. The encoded protein is CASSPAAWDTQYF.